This T cell receptor beta chain appears in the sequencing data of a study of CD8 T cells in Susac syndrome. Sequencing of TCR beta was performed on blood CD8+ T cells and on blood CD4+ T cells. TEMRA cells were FACS-enriched and CD8+ and CD4+ T cells negatively isolated. Random hexamers were used to reverse transcribe the RNA input (0.5 to 1 ug). Coverage of TCR beta CDR3 amplification by immunoSEQ multiplex PCR extended to 54 Vbeta and 13 Jbeta. TCRdb fed the immunoSEQ multiplex PCR reads into MiXCR, producing one record per CDR3 protein. The sample holds some 130,000 distinct CDR3 sequences, 90% to 95% seen once. This TCR derives from a human donor in good health. The source material was CD4+ T cells from PBMCs.

The CDR3 DNA is TGTGCCAGCAGGGGTTCGGCCGATGAGCAGTTCTTC. This translates into CASRGSADEQFF. The V gene is TRBV9, the J gene TRBJ2-1, with unresolved D. The CDR3 consists of 12 residues. CDR1 is SGDLS and CDR2 is YYNGEE in the germline V gene. V gave up 5 bases and J gave up 8 bases, with 11 bases separating them.